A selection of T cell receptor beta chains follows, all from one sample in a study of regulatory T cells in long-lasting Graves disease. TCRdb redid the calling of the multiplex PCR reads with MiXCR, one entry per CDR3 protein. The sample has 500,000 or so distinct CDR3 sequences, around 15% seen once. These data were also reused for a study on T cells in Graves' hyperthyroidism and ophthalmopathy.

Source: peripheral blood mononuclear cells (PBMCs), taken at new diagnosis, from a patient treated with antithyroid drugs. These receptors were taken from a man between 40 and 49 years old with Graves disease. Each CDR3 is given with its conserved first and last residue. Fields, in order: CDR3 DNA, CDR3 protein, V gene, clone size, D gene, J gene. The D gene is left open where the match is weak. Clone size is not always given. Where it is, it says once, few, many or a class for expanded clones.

TGTGCCAGCAGCCAAGACAGGGGGGGAACAGATACGCAGTATTTT	CASSQDRGGTDTQYF	TRBV7-2	many	TRBD1	TRBJ2-3
TGTGCCAGCAGTGTACAGGGAACCGGGGAGCTGTTTTTT	CASSVQGTGELFF	TRBV2	many	-	TRBJ2-2
TGTGCCAGCAGTCTATCGACTAGCGGGATAGATACGCAGTATTTT	CASSLSTSGIDTQYF	TRBV6-2/TRBV6-3	many	TRBD2	TRBJ2-3
TGTGCTGTAGCGGCGAGCTCCTACAATGAGCAGTTCTTC	CAVAASSYNEQFF	TRBV30	many	-	TRBJ2-1
TGTGCCAGCAGCTTAGTATCCTTCGGGCGGGGTTTACGGGAGGGCCTATATACGCAGTATTTT	CASSLVSFGRGLREGLYTQYF	TRBV7-2	many	TRBD2	TRBJ2-3
TGTGCCAGCAGGTTACCGGGGAACACTGAAGCTTTCTTT	CASRLPGNTEAFF	TRBV7-8	many	-	TRBJ1-1
TGTGCCAGCACCCTAAGCAGCCGGGGGGATGAGCAGTTCTTC	CASTLSSRGDEQFF	TRBV7-8	many	TRBD2	TRBJ2-1
TGTGCCAGCAGTTACGGCATTAGGGTGGCTAGCGGGAGGGCCTACTACAATGAGCAGTTCTTC	CASSYGIRVASGRAYYNEQFF	TRBV6-9	-	TRBD2	TRBJ2-1
TGCAGTCCGGGAGGGAGCACAGATACGCAGTATTTT	CSPGGSTDTQYF	TRBV20-1	many	TRBD2	TRBJ2-3
TGTGCCAGCAGCTTAAGAGGGGTTGGCAAAAACATTCAGTACTTC	CASSLRGVGKNIQYF	TRBV11-3	many	-	TRBJ2-4
TGTGCCAGCAGTTACCCATCCCCGACTAGCTCCCCTGGCGAGCAGTACTTC	CASSYPSPTSSPGEQYF	TRBV6-2/TRBV6-3	many	TRBD2	TRBJ2-7
TGTGCCAGCAGCTTACTTGGGGGGAACACCGGGGAGCTGTTTTTT	CASSLLGGNTGELFF	TRBV7-9	many	-	TRBJ2-2
TGTGCCAGTATGACAGGGCCCCATGGCTACACCTTC	CASMTGPHGYTF	TRBV19	once	TRBD1	TRBJ1-2
TGTGCCAGCAGTTACGTCGTAGCGGGGAGATACAATGAGCAGTTCTTC	CASSYVVAGRYNEQFF	TRBV6-2/TRBV6-3	many	TRBD2	TRBJ2-1
TGTGCCACCAGTGATGGGTGGGTACAGGGAGGCTACAATGAGCAGTTCTTC	CATSDGWVQGGYNEQFF	TRBV24-1	-	-	TRBJ2-1
TGTGCCAGCTCCCGGGGACCCCGGGCCTACGAGCAGTACTTC	CASSRGPRAYEQYF	TRBV2	many	-	TRBJ2-7
TGCAGCGTCCAGCCGGGGCAGGGAGATACGCAGTATTTT	CSVQPGQGDTQYF	TRBV29-1	-	-	TRBJ2-3
TGTGCCAGCAAGAAGTCGGGAGGGGGGGAGGAGCCGTTTTTT	CASKKSGGGEEPFF	TRBV6-2/TRBV6-3	-	TRBD2	TRBJ2-2
TGTGCCAGCAGTCGGGACAGGGCCTTCTACGAGCAGTACTTC	CASSRDRAFYEQYF	TRBV6-1	few	TRBD1	TRBJ2-7
TGTGCCAGCAGCGCTGGTGGATTACCGTACGAGCAGTACTTC	CASSAGGLPYEQYF	TRBV2	-	-	TRBJ2-7
TGTGCCAGCAGCTTCGCGGGGAAAAGAGAGACCCAGTACTTC	CASSFAGKRETQYF	TRBV5-6	many	-	TRBJ2-5
TGCAGTGCTAGAGATACCCCCGGCCCTGGGGGCGGGGAGCTGTTTTTT	CSARDTPGPGGGELFF	TRBV20-1	few	-	TRBJ2-2
TGTGCCAGCAGTTTTCGGGGCAGGGGGCACGAGCAGTACTTC	CASSFRGRGHEQYF	TRBV27	-	TRBD1	TRBJ2-7
TGCAGTGCTAGAGATATTGGGATAGGACGCAGGGGCTCTGGGGCCAACGTCCTGACTTTC	CSARDIGIGRRGSGANVLTF	TRBV20-1	once	-	TRBJ2-6
TGCGCCAGCAGCTTACTACCGGGACTAGCGGGAGATGGGGCCCAAGAGACCCAGTACTTC	CASSLLPGLAGDGAQETQYF	TRBV5-1	-	TRBD2	TRBJ2-5
TGTGCCAGCAGCCTCAGGACGGGAGCACTAGCCAAAAACATTCAGTACTTC	CASSLRTGALAKNIQYF	TRBV11-1	-	-	TRBJ2-4
TGCAGCGTTGCAAAACCGGGACTAGCGTCTCTTCGGGCATACAATGAGCAGTTCTTC	CSVAKPGLASLRAYNEQFF	TRBV29-1	few	TRBD2	TRBJ2-1
TGTGCCAGCAGCCGACCCGGGACTGTCTCCTACGAGCAGTTCTTC	CASSRPGTVSYEQFF	TRBV6-2/TRBV6-3	-	-	TRBJ2-1
TGTGCCAGCAGTGTCGGGCGGGAGGGGTACGAGCAGTACTTC	CASSVGREGYEQYF	TRBV2	many	TRBD2	TRBJ2-7
TGTGCCAGCAGCCTTTTATGGGGCCGCGAGCAGTACTTC	CASSLLWGREQYF	TRBV7-6	few	-	TRBJ2-7
TGCAGTGTATCTTTGGCGGGAGGATCAGATACGCAGTATTTT	CSVSLAGGSDTQYF	TRBV20-1	many	TRBD2	TRBJ2-3